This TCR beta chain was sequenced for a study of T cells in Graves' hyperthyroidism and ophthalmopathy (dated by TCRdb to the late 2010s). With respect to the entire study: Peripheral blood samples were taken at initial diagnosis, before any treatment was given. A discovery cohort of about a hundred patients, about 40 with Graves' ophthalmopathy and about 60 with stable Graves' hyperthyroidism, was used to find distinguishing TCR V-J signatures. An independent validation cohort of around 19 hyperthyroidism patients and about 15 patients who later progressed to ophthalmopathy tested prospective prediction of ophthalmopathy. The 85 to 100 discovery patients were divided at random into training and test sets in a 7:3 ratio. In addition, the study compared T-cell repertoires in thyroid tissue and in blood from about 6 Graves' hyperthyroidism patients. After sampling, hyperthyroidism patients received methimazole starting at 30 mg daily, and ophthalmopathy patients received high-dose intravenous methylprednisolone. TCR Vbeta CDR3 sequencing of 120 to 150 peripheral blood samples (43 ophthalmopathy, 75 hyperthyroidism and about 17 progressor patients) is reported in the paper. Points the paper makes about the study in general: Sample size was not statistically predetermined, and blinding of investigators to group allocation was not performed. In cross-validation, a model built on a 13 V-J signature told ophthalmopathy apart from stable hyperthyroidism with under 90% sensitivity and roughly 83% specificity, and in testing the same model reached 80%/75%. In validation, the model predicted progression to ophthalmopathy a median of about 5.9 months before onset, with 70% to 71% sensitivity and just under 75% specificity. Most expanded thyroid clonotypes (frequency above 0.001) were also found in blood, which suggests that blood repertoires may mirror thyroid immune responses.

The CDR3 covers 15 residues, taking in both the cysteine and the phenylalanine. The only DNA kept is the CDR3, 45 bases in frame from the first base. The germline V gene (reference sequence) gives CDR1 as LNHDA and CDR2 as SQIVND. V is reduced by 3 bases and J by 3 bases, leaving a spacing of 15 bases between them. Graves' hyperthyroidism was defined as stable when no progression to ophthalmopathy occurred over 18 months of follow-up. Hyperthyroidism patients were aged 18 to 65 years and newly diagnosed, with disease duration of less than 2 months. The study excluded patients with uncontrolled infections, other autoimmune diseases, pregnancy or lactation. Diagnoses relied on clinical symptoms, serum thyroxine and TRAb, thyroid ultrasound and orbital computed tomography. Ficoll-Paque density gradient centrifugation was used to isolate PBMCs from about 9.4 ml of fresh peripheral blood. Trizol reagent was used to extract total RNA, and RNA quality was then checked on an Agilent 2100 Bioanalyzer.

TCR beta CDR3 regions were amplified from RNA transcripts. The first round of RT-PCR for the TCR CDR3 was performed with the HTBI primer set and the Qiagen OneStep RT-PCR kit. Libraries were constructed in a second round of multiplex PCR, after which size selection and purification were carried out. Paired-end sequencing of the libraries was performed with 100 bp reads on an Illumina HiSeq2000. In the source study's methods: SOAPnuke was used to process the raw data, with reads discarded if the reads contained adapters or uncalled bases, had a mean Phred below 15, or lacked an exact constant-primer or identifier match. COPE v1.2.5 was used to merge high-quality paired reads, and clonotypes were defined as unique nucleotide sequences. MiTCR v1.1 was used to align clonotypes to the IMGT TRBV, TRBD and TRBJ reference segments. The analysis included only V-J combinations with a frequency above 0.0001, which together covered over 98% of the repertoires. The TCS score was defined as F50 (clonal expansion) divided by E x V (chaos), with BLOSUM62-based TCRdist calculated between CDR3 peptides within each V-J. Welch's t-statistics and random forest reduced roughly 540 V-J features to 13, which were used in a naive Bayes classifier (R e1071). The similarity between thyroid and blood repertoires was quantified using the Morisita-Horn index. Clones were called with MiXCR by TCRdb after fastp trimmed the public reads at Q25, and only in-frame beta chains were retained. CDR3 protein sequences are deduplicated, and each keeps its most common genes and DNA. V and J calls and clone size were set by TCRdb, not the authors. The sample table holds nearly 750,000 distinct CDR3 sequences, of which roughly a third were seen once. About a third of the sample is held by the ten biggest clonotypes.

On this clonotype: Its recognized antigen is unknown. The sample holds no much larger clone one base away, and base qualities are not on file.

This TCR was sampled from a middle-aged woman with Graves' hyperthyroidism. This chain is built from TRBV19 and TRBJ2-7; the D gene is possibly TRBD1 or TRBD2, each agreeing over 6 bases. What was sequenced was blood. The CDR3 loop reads CASSIAARGLYEQYF. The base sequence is TGTGCCAGTAGTATTGCCGCCAGGGGACTCTACGAGCAGTACTTC.